This T cell receptor (beta chain) derives from a study of blood T cell repertoires in COVID-19. The wider study: Cohort 3 recovery required two negative PCRs, clearance, or symptom resolution. COVID-19 samples from acute and convalescent phases originated in the United States, Italy and Spain.

Looked up from germline, CDR1 is SGHRS and CDR2 is YFSETQ. The V segment lost 4 bases and the J segment 4 bases; nucleotides outside the gene matches: 5. The CDR3 is 15 residues long. In the original processing: Amplifying reference gene primers gave estimates of nucleated cell counts. Some clones are missing from TCRdb's copy, which holds only in-frame ones; the method was immunoSEQ multiplex PCR. That table supplies the V and J calls and clone size; D and trimming were determined from the DNA. The sample has more than 120,000 clones, about 80% seen once. The sample was PBMCs or T cells enriched from blood (not recorded which). The receptor was isolated from a man in his fifties or sixties in a cohort exposed to, infected with or recovered from COVID-19 (not recorded which). The rearrangement joins TRBV5-1 to TRBJ2-6, with 7 bases that match TRBD1. CDR3 sequence: CASSVTGDGANVLTF. The CDR3 coding sequence is TGCGCCAGCAGCGTTACAGGGGACGGGGCCAACGTCCTGACTTTC. Looking up the rest from reference TRBV5-1 and TRBJ2-6 gives the full variable domain: KAGVTQTPRYLIKTRGQQVTLSCSPISGHRSVSWYQQTPGQGLQFLFEYFSETQRNKGNFPGRFSGRQFSNSRSEMNVSTLELGDSALYLCASSVTGDGANVLTFGAGSRLTVL.